This TCR beta chain was profiled in a study of shared clonotypes between healthy human individuals. Broader study findings: Relative to their counterparts shared across all four donors, non-shared clonotypes exhibited diminished generation probabilities.

200 to 250 ng DNA, around 30,000 T cell genomes, went into each sorted-subset replicate PCR. The assay was immunoSEQ multiplex PCR, and TCRdb's table has in-frame clones only and misses some. The sample records 70,000 to 95,000 clones, about 63% being singletons. V dropped 1 base and J dropped 4 bases, with 11 bases sitting between them. The CDR3 extends over 15 amino acids. Germline V gene sequence: CDR1 SGHDN, CDR2 FVKESK. With respect to this clone: Its antigen is not known.

The receptor was isolated from a man aged 25 to 45 in good health. The chain links TRBV14 to TRBJ1-3; D is uncertain. Input material: memory CD8+ T cells sorted from blood. Documented subset: CD45RO+ cells pooled with CCR7-negative TemRA cells. The CDR3 nucleotides are TGTGCCAGCAGCCAAGTCGTCACAGCCGGAAACACCATATATTTT. This codes for CASSQVVTAGNTIYF.